This T cell receptor beta chain was sequenced for a study of CD8 T cells in ankylosing spondylitis. The sample holds a few counts of this clonotype. The antigen is unknown. Study-level findings and limits: Within matched ankylosing spondylitis synovial fluid, disease-linked clones were reportedly significantly enriched. Characteristic, it appeared, of ankylosing spondylitis blood was a TCR beta motif of roughly 8 highly homologous variants. Those disease-linked clones were CD8+; they were also relatively rare in peripheral blood.

The CDR3 consists of 15 residues. V was clipped by 5 bases and J by 2 bases; unmatched bases: 8. With molecular barcodes, quantitative 5'-RACE was used to make the TCR beta libraries. TCRdb reanalysed the 5' RACE reads using MiXCR and keeps one entry per CDR3 protein. This table holds around 430,000 distinct CDR3 sequences, roughly 18% found once. The chain employs TRBV12-3 or TRBV12-4 and TRBJ2-5; 7 bases line up with TRBD1. This TCR derives from a male donor with ankylosing spondylitis. The specimen was blood, either unsorted or a sorted T cell fraction (not recorded which). DNA of the CDR3: TGTGCCAGCAGTAAGAAGACAGGGTGGCAAGAGACCCAGTACTTC. Translated: CASSKKTGWQETQYF.